This T cell receptor (beta chain) emerged from a study of cytomegalovirus exposure and HLA in healthy donors. This clone has a handful of counts. Measured with immunoSEQ multiplex PCR; TCRdb has only the in-frame clones, and not every one. The repertoire holds 140,000 to 150,000 clones, with approximately 88% as singletons. Material for sequencing was PBMCs. The TCR comes from a man in his late teens or twenties in good health and CMV-seropositive.

The CDR3 sequence: CASSYSDRGDEQFF. The CDR3 DNA is TGTGCCAGCAGTTACTCGGACAGGGGAGATGAGCAGTTCTTC. The rearrangement links TRBV6-5 to TRBJ2-1; 9 positions agree with TRBD1. The length of the CDR3 is 14 residues. Germline loops: CDR1 MNHEY, CDR2 SVGAGI. The J segment lost 8 bases and the V segment lost 0 bases, leaving 2 bases of the junction unmatched.